One sample yielded the 32 T cell receptor beta chains listed below, sequenced in a study of cytomegalovirus exposure and HLA in healthy donors (dated by TCRdb to the late 2010s). The library was obtained by the immunoSEQ multiplex PCR assay. Imported from immuneACCESS, the table was reduced by TCRdb to in-frame sequences with V and J called. These copies leave out some clones; in studies compared against another copy, an unresolved V gene accounts for under half, and the cause of the remainder is not known. The sample contains about 130,000 clones, roughly 87% of them found a single time. The ten largest make up about 1.2% of the sample. Sequencing used PBMCs. These TCRs come from a young woman in good health and CMV-seronegative.

The rearrangement links TRBV29-1 to TRBJ2-5; 7 bases agree with TRBD2. CDR1 is SQVTM and CDR2 is ANQGSEA in the germline V gene. Trimming at V came to 5 bases and at J to 10 bases, leaving 19 bases not matched to a gene. The CDR3 loop spans 15 amino acids. The CDR3 is CSVQILGLGTGSQYF. The CDR3 DNA reads as TGCAGCGTTCAAATCCTAGGACTAGGAACGGGGAGCCAGTACTTC.

In regard to this clone: The junction departs from the called germline gene at one end, perhaps through a read error. V and J are TRBV5-5 and TRBJ2-5, with TRBD2 matching over 9 bases. Germline assignment: CDR1 SGHKS and CDR2 YYEKEE (reference sequence). The CDR3 sequence is 20 residues long. The CDR3 region has the DNA TGTGCCAGCAGATTGGGGTGGGGTTACTTTAGCGGGGGAGAACTGGAGACCCAGTACTTC. Protein: CASRLGWGYFSGGELETQYF.

This chain joins TRBV5-1 and TRBJ2-3; D gene ambiguous. Germline V gives CDR1 SGHRS, CDR2 YFSETQ. The CDR3 covers 13 residues. Between the trimmed V and J ends, which lost 0 bases and 4 bases, there was a span of 6 bases. The CDR3 bases are TGCGCCAGCAGCTTGGCCGAGTCAGATACGCAGTATTTT. This encodes CASSLAESDTQYF.

In its sample, this clone was seen once. The CDR3 protein is CASSPKGTYDANTQYF. The CDR3 nucleotides read TGTGCCAGCAGCCCCAAAGGGACTTACGACGCTAATACGCAGTATTTT. The J gene is TRBJ2-3, the V gene TRBV11-3; weak D call: TRBD2 (6 bases). V lost 5 bases to trimming and J lost 7 bases, with 22 bases between them. Germline assignment: CDR1 SGHNT and CDR2 YENEEA. CDR3 length: 16 amino acids.

The rearrangement links TRBV5-6 to TRBJ2-7; 12 bases fit TRBD2. CDR3 length: 19 amino acids. Per the germline V gene, CDR1 is SGHDT and CDR2 is YYEEEE. V dropped 1 base and J dropped 6; count of bases not matched to a gene: 17. Here the CDR3 reads CASSLLLLAGGTPEGEQYF. Written as DNA, the CDR3 is TGTGCCAGCAGCTTGTTACTACTAGCGGGGGGTACCCCGGAGGGCGAGCAGTACTTC.

The chain uses TRBV5-4 and TRBJ2-5; tentatively, D is TRBD2 (7 bases). Germline lookup yields CDR1 SGHNT and CDR2 YYREEE (reference sequence). CDR3 length: 17 amino acids. V shed 0 bases and J shed 5 bases, with 20 bases lying between them. The CDR3 reads CASSLEVGGAVGETQYF. The CDR3 DNA reads TGTGCCAGCAGCTTGGAGGTGGGGGGGGCGGTTGGCGAGACCCAGTACTTC.

The V call is TRBV6-6, the J call TRBJ2-7; TRBD1 aligns across 7 bases. V lost 8 bases to trimming and J lost 6 bases; unmatched junction nucleotides: 10. This CDR3 is built from 13 residues. The germline gives CDR1 MNHNY, CDR2 SVGAGI (reference sequence). DNA of the CDR3: TGTGCCAGCGATTATACAGGGGACAGCGAGCAGTACTTC. It is translated as CASDYTGDSEQYF.

The V and J genes are TRBV19 and TRBJ2-1, with 10 nucleotides matching TRBD1. Germline CDR1 and CDR2: LNHDA and SQIVND (reference sequence). This CDR3 contains 15 residues. Trimming at V came to 5 bases and at J to 5 bases, leaving 6 bases not matched to a gene. CDR3: CASSHFGTGDNEQFF. CDR3 bases: TGTGCCAGTAGTCACTTCGGGACAGGGGACAATGAGCAGTTCTTC.

This chain links TRBV27 with TRBJ1-6; D might be TRBD1 (6 bases). There are 17 residues in the CDR3. Germline-derived CDR1 and CDR2 are MNHEY and SMNVEV (reference sequence). V was trimmed by 4 bases and J by 0 bases, leaving 13 bases between them. CDR3 region: CASSSQGLSSYNSPLHF. Written as DNA, the CDR3 is TGTGCCAGCAGTTCACAGGGCTTGAGCTCCTATAATTCACCCCTCCACTTT.

The count of this clone is one. The chain uses TRBV5-5 and TRBJ2-7; the match to TRBD1 covers 8 bases. The germline V gene encodes CDR1 SGHKS and CDR2 YYEKEE (reference sequence). V was pared by 4 bases and J by 0 bases, with 9 bases of the junction left unmatched. The CDR3 is 16 amino acids. The DNA of the CDR3 is TGTGCCAGCAGCACCGGGACAGGTTCCACCTCCTACGAGCAGTACTTC. Amino acids: CASSTGTGSTSYEQYF.

The chain joins TRBV10-1 to TRBJ2-2, with a tentative D call TRBD1 (6 bases). The V gene's germline CDR1 is WNHNN and CDR2 SYGVQD (reference sequence). Trimming cost V 6 bases and J 6 bases, with 23 bases left between them. The CDR3 runs 17 residues. CDR3 region: CASSGPQGRARAGELFF. In DNA form, the CDR3 reads TGCGCCAGCAGCGGGCCACAGGGAAGGGCCAGGGCCGGGGAGCTGTTTTTT.

The CDR3 reads CASSYTGINGNQPQHF. CDR3 coding DNA: TGTGCCAGCAGTTACACAGGGATAAACGGCAATCAGCCCCAGCATTTT. This chain connects TRBV6-5 to TRBJ1-5; tentative D call: TRBD1 (6 bases). Trimming shortened V by 2 bases and J by 2 bases, and 13 bases separated the two germline ends. This CDR3 comprises 16 residues. The germline V gene encodes CDR1 MNHEY and CDR2 SVGAGI.

This chain joins TRBV6-1 and TRBJ2-1; the D is unclear. The V gene lost 2 bases and the J gene lost 9 bases, with 5 bases spanning the gap. The CDR3 is 11 amino acids. CDR1 MNHNS and CDR2 SASEGT come from the germline V gene. CDR3 coding DNA: TGTGCCAGCAGTGAAATCTTTGAGCAGTTCTTC. It yields the protein CASSEIFEQFF.

This clone was picked up many times. The rearrangement joins TRBV9 to TRBJ2-7; possibly TRBD1 for D (6 bases). Germline CDR1 is SGDLS and CDR2 is YYNGEE. The V gene lost 0 bases and the J gene lost 0 bases, with 10 bases spanning the gap. The CDR3 totals 15 residues. The CDR3 bases are TGTGCCAGCAGCGTAGCAGGGGCTTCCTCCTACGAGCAGTACTTC. Translated: CASSVAGASSYEQYF.

The V and J genes are TRBV18 and TRBJ1-4; possible D gene TRBD1, 5 bases. The CDR3 has 18 residues. Germline assignment: CDR1 KGHSH and CDR2 LQKENI. V lost 2 bases and J 2 bases, leaving 18 bases between the germline ends. The CDR3 loop is CASSPYRASGHTNEKLFF. CDR3 nucleotide sequence: TGTGCCAGCTCACCATACCGGGCCTCTGGACATACTAATGAAAAACTGTTTTTT.

V gene TRBV7-9 combines with J gene TRBJ1-6, with TRBD1 matching over 8 bases. CDR3 size: 14 residues. Trimming at V came to 3 bases and at J to 15 bases, leaving 10 bases not matched to a gene. Germline V CDR1 and CDR2: SEHNR, FQNEAQ (reference sequence). The CDR3: CASSFSDREENLHF. CDR3 DNA: TGTGCCAGCAGCTTTTCGGACAGGGAGGAAAACCTCCACTTT.

The CDR3 protein is CASSVPGETQYF. The CDR3 DNA is TGTGCCAGCAGCGTACCCGGGGAGACCCAGTACTTC. This chain uses TRBV9 with TRBJ2-5; D ambiguous. The V end was cut by 1 base, the J end by 5 bases, with 6 bases between. Germline V gives CDR1 SGDLS, CDR2 YYNGEE. The CDR3 has 12 amino acids. The variable domain in full, completed from reference TRBV9 and TRBJ2-5, reads DSGVTQTPKHLITATGQRVTLRCSPRSGDLSVYWYQQSLDQGLQFLIQYYNGEERAKGNILERFSAQQFPDLHSELNLSSLELGDSALYFCASSVPGETQYFGPGTRLLVL.

J is TRBJ2-2 and V is TRBV7-3; 9 bases fit TRBD1. Germline CDR1 and CDR2: SGHTA and FQGTGA. V shed 0 bases and J 6 bases; nucleotides not matched to a gene: 8. The CDR3 covers 17 residues. The CDR3 here is CASSLTLGTGSAGELFF. The CDR3 DNA reads as TGTGCCAGCAGCTTAACACTTGGGACAGGGTCAGCCGGGGAGCTGTTTTTT.

The table lists this clone with a few counts. This sequence joins TRBV19 and TRBJ1-6; D might be TRBD1 (5 bases). This CDR3 has 15 residues. Trimming removed 9 bases from V and 5 bases from J, with 17 bases in between. Per germline, CDR1 LNHDA and CDR2 SQIVND (reference sequence). CDR3 protein: CASTPPEGHNSPLHF. In DNA form, the CDR3 reads TGTGCCAGCACCCCCCCGGAGGGACATAATTCACCCCTCCACTTT.

The CDR3: CASGGGTRNTEAFF. CDR3 DNA: TGTGCCAGCGGAGGAGGAACCAGGAACACTGAAGCTTTCTTT. The rearrangement uses TRBV25-1 and TRBJ1-1; D is unresolved. This CDR3 region has 14 residues. CDR1 is MGHDK and CDR2 is SYGVNS in the germline V gene. The ends were cut back, 8 bases at V and 1 base at J, with 14 bases in the middle.

This chain joins TRBV11-2 and TRBJ2-7, with D possibly matching TRBD2 (5 bases). This CDR3 is 14 amino acids long. In germline, CDR1 is SGHAT, CDR2 FQNNGV. The ends were cut back, 1 base at V and 5 bases at J, with 12 bases in the middle. The chain's CDR3 is CASSLAEAGNEQYF. In nucleotides, the CDR3 is TGTGCCAGCAGCTTAGCAGAGGCCGGGAACGAGCAGTACTTC.

This clone is a singleton in its sample. The chain employs TRBV6-1 and TRBJ1-5; 7 nucleotides agree with TRBD1. The CDR3 is 13 amino acids. Per germline, CDR1 MNHNS and CDR2 SASEGT. With V trimmed by 2 bases and J by 14 bases, 9 bases remained unmatched. Here the CDR3 DNA reads TGTGCCAGCAGTGAAATCGGACAGGAGAAAGAGCATTTT. It is translated as CASSEIGQEKEHF.

This rearrangement joins TRBV6-5 to TRBJ1-1; 8 bases line up with TRBD1. The ends lost 8 bases at V and 0 bases at J; junction bases unmatched: 2. The CDR3 totals 13 residues. Germline V CDR1 and CDR2: MNHEY, SVGAGI. The CDR3 region has the DNA TGTGCCAGCCTGGACAGGGTGAACACTGAAGCTTTCTTT. The encoded protein is CASLDRVNTEAFF.

The chain employs TRBV19 and TRBJ1-5; TRBD1 matches at 7 bases. The CDR3 is 16 residues long. Germline CDR1 and CDR2: LNHDA and SQIVND (reference sequence). J lost 4 bases, V lost 9 bases, and 15 bases had no gene match. In DNA form, the CDR3 reads TGTGCCAGCAAACGGGGACAGCCCGTAGAAAATCAGCCCCAGCATTTT. This gives the protein CASKRGQPVENQPQHF.

The V call is TRBV2, the J call TRBJ1-2; D is ambiguous. The CDR3 totals 15 residues. V was trimmed by 2 bases and J by 4 bases, leaving 14 bases between them. CDR1 is SNHLY and CDR2 is FYNNEI in the germline V gene. CDR3 in DNA: TGTGCCAGCAGTGAATCCGCCTCGGGGAGCTATGGCTACACCTTC. This sequence encodes CASSESASGSYGYTF. The full variable domain, rest sourced from reference TRBV2 and TRBJ1-2, is EPEVTQTPSHQVTQMGQEVILRCVPISNHLYFYWYRQILGQKVEFLVSFYNNEISEKSEIFDDQFSVERPDGSNFTLKIRSTKLEDSAMYFCASSESASGSYGYTFGSGTRLTVV.

The chain is built from TRBV7-2 and TRBJ1-5, with D possibly matching TRBD1 (6 bases). The ends were cut back, 5 bases at V and 2 bases at J, with 16 bases in the middle. The CDR3 sequence is 16 residues long. The germline CDR1 and CDR2 sequences are SGHTA and FQGNSA. This CDR3 reads CASSRWDNPGNQPQHF. The CDR3 DNA reads TGTGCCAGCAGCAGATGGGACAACCCCGGCAATCAGCCCCAGCATTTT.

The chain couples TRBV27 to TRBJ2-7, with 8 bases identical to TRBD2. Germline CDR1 is MNHEY and CDR2 is SMNVEV (reference sequence). V was pared by 3 bases and J by 5 bases, with 6 bases of the junction left unmatched. This CDR3 is built from 14 residues. CDR3 region: CASSFGGVTHEQYF. In DNA form, the CDR3 reads TGTGCCAGCAGTTTCGGGGGGGTAACCCACGAGCAGTACTTC.

The V call is TRBV28, the J call TRBJ1-5; 7 bases match TRBD1. J was trimmed by 0 bases and V by 2 bases; bases with no gene match: 7. CDR1 and CDR2 (germline): MDHEN, SYDVKM. The CDR3 runs to 17 residues. The CDR3 sequence: CASSLIQGGLSNQPQHF. CDR3 coding DNA: TGTGCCAGCAGTTTAATTCAGGGGGGCCTTAGCAATCAGCCCCAGCATTTT.

The gene calls are TRBV10-3 and TRBJ1-2, with TRBD1 as a possible D gene (6 bases). Germline values: CDR1 ENHRY, CDR2 SYGVKD. This CDR3 spans 17 amino acids. V was shortened by 2 bases and J by 1 base, with 17 bases between the two germline ends. This chain's CDR3 is CAISETGQPPRNYGYTF. As DNA, the CDR3 is TGTGCCATCAGTGAGACCGGACAGCCACCTCGTAACTATGGCTACACCTTC.

The genes are TRBV15 and TRBJ2-5; 11 nucleotides line up with TRBD1. J gave up 1 base and V 5 bases, and 15 bases lay outside the gene matches. The CDR3 is 19 amino acids. Germline V gives CDR1 LNHNV, CDR2 YYDKDF (reference sequence). This CDR3 is CATSPRDRGFSARQETQYF. CDR3 nucleotide sequence: TGTGCCACCAGCCCCCGGGACAGGGGGTTTTCAGCTCGCCAAGAGACCCAGTACTTC.

This rearrangement joins TRBV6-5 to TRBJ2-7, with D possibly matching TRBD1 (6 bases). Trimming removed 5 bases at V and 5 bases at J, with 13 bases between. This CDR3 contains 13 residues. Germline CDR1 and CDR2: MNHEY and SVGAGI. In DNA, the CDR3 is TGTGCCAGCAGTAAACACAGGGCCGACGAGCAGTACTTC. It translates to CASSKHRADEQYF.

This chain joins TRBV2 and TRBJ2-6, with a weak D call TRBD2 (5 bases). Per germline, CDR1 SNHLY and CDR2 FYNNEI. V was trimmed by 5 bases and J by 0 bases, leaving 14 bases between them. The CDR3 runs to 17 residues. CDR3 protein: CASSLEGIFSGANVLTF. CDR3 DNA: TGTGCCAGCAGTCTTGAGGGAATCTTCTCTGGGGCCAACGTCCTGACTTTC. The full variable domain, with the rest looked up from reference TRBV2 and TRBJ2-6, is EPEVTQTPSHQVTQMGQEVILRCVPISNHLYFYWYRQILGQKVEFLVSFYNNEISEKSEIFDDQFSVERPDGSNFTLKIRSTKLEDSAMYFCASSLEGIFSGANVLTFGAGSRLTVL.